This T cell receptor beta chain was found in a study of cytomegalovirus exposure and HLA in healthy donors. General study findings and limits: Follow-up analysis later connected one missense variant in DCLRE1C with trimming of TCR beta V- and J-genes. Associated with cytomegalovirus, according to the listing, were around 160 TCR beta chains.

This clone was seen more than once but under ten times. Its target is not known. The PCR made use of 60 Vbeta and 13 Jbeta primers. Generated by immunoSEQ multiplex PCR, the TCRdb table keeps only in-frame clones and is missing some. The table records over 40,000 clones, approximately 67% of them present only once. These donors, healthy bone marrow donors, were studied. The V end lost 3 bases, the J end lost 5 bases, and 23 bases lay between the germline ends. The germline CDR1 and CDR2 sequences are LNHDA and SQIVND (reference sequence). The CDR3 is 18 amino acids. This clonotype was sampled from a young man in good health and CMV-seronegative. This chain connects TRBV19 to TRBJ2-1; the D gene is possibly TRBD2 (5 bases). The sample comprised PBMCs. CDR3 nucleotide sequence: TGTGCCAGTAGTATCCGTCTAGCTTTACTATTCAGCAACAATGAGCAGTTCTTC. Its protein is CASSIRLALLFSNNEQFF. Full variable domain (missing parts from reference TRBV19 and TRBJ2-1): DGGITQSPKYLFRKEGQNVTLSCEQNLNHDAMYWYRQDPGQGLRLIYYSQIVNDFQKGDIAEGYSVSREKKESFPLTVTSAQKNPTAFYLCASSIRLALLFSNNEQFFGPGTRLTVL.